One sample yielded the 12 T cell receptor beta chains listed below, sequenced in a study of identical twins. TCRdb itself ran the 5' RACE reads through MiXCR, one entry per CDR3 protein. The sample contains about 480,000 distinct CDR3 sequences, approximately 15% of which appear only once. These data also featured in a second study, about yellow fever vaccine responses in identical twins.

Source material: CD4+ T cells sorted from blood. The receptor source for this set is a young woman in good health.

This clonotype was observed a handful of times. The chain is built from TRBV24-1 and TRBJ2-1, with 8 bases fitting TRBD2. Germline CDR1 reads KGHDR; CDR2 reads SFDVKD. This CDR3 is 16 amino acids long. V lost 3 bases and J lost 4; bases outside the gene matches: 7. CDR3 sequence: CATSDHSGAFYNEQFF. The CDR3 bases are TGTGCCACCAGTGATCATAGCGGGGCCTTTTACAATGAGCAGTTCTTC.

This clonotype was seen only a few times. This chain links TRBV6-5 with TRBJ1-6; D not resolved. The V end was cut by 0 bases, the J end by 10 bases, with 7 bases between. The CDR3 length is 13 residues. Germline values: CDR1 MNHEY, CDR2 SVGAGI. The CDR3 sequence: CASSYSIDSPLHF. The CDR3 nucleotides read TGTGCCAGCAGTTACTCGATTGACTCACCCCTCCACTTT.

This clonotype was seen a few times. This sequence joins TRBV12-3 or TRBV12-4 and TRBJ2-7; no firm D call. This CDR3 spans 13 amino acids. V lost 10 bases to trimming and J lost 2 bases, with 15 bases between them. The CDR3 loop is CATQRQDAYEQYF. In nucleotides, the CDR3 is TGTGCCACCCAAAGGCAGGACGCCTACGAGCAGTACTTC.

This clonotype was seen a handful of times. The chain employs TRBV11-2 and TRBJ2-7; 12 bases are shared with TRBD1. The CDR3 has 17 amino acids. Trimming took 5 bases from V and 2 from J; bases not matched to a gene: 10. The germline CDR1 and CDR2 sequences are SGHAT and FQNNGV. For the CDR3, the DNA is TGTGCCAGCAGCCTATCCGCCGGGACAGGGGGCACCTACGAGCAGTACTTC. This sequence encodes CASSLSAGTGGTYEQYF.

The chain has TRBV2 and TRBJ2-3, with 9 bases that match TRBD2. Trimming cost V 4 bases and J 6 bases; bases outside gene matches: 8. This CDR3 region has 15 residues. CDR1 SNHLY and CDR2 FYNNEI come from the germline V gene. The CDR3 sequence is CASSAAGGPGDTQYF. CDR3 in DNA: TGTGCCAGCAGTGCTGCGGGGGGGCCCGGGGATACGCAGTATTTT. The full variable domain, completed using reference TRBV2 and TRBJ2-3, is EPEVTQTPSHQVTQMGQEVILRCVPISNHLYFYWYRQILGQKVEFLVSFYNNEISEKSEIFDDQFSVERPDGSNFTLKIRSTKLEDSAMYFCASSAAGGPGDTQYFGPGTRLTVL.

This clonotype was seen a few times. The gene calls are TRBV6-2 or TRBV6-3 and TRBJ2-1; 10 bases fit TRBD2. The J segment lost 4 bases and the V segment lost 5 bases, leaving 11 bases of the junction unmatched. CDR1 MNHEY and CDR2 SVGEGT come from the germline V gene. CDR3 size: 17 residues. The CDR3 bases are TGTGCCAGCAGTACCCCGGGACTAGCGCAAACGTACAATGAGCAGTTCTTC. It codes for CASSTPGLAQTYNEQFF.

This clonotype has just a few counts. The chain carries TRBV7-2 and TRBJ2-7; 13 bases are a match to TRBD2. V was clipped by 5 bases and J by 3 bases; unmatched bases: 7. Per germline, CDR1 SGHTA and CDR2 FQGNSA. This CDR3 is 16 amino acids long. The CDR3 protein is CASSPPGLAGNYEQYF. The CDR3 DNA sequence: TGTGCCAGCAGCCCCCCGGGACTAGCGGGAAACTACGAGCAGTACTTC.

This clonotype was counted a few times. V gene TRBV25-1 combines with J gene TRBJ2-1; D unclear. The CDR3 consists of 13 residues. Trimming stripped 5 bases from V and 6 bases from J, with 11 bases between. Per germline, CDR1 MGHDK and CDR2 SYGVNS. CDR3 protein: CASSPAPGNEQFF. The CDR3 DNA reads TGTGCCAGCAGTCCCGCCCCGGGCAATGAGCAGTTCTTC.

The chain couples TRBV5-1 to TRBJ2-1; possibly TRBD1 for D (6 bases). The germline CDR1 and CDR2 sequences are SGHRS and YFSETQ. This CDR3 spans 14 amino acids. Deletions cut 3 bases from V and 4 bases from J, with 11 bases between. CDR3 sequence (DNA): TGCGCCAGCAGCTACCGGGACACGTACAATGAGCAGTTCTTC. Residues: CASSYRDTYNEQFF.

This clonotype was seen a handful of times. The J gene is TRBJ2-1, the V gene TRBV30; D perhaps matches TRBD1 (6 bases). V was pared by 3 bases and J by 7 bases, with 10 bases between. CDR1 and CDR2 (germline): GTSNPN, SVGIG (reference sequence). This CDR3 contains 12 residues. The CDR3 nucleotides read TGTGCCTGGAGGCGACAGGTTAATGAGCAGTTCTTC. Translation: CAWRRQVNEQFF.

The sample holds a few counts of this clonotype. V gene TRBV7-2 combines with J gene TRBJ2-3; 7 positions agree with TRBD1. Losses at the gene ends were 5 bases for V and 5 bases for J; bases not matched to a gene: 7. This CDR3 is 14 amino acids long. Germline lookup yields CDR1 SGHTA and CDR2 FQGNSA. CDR3 DNA sequence: TGTGCCAGCAGCGCAGAAGGGACAGAAGATACGCAGTATTTT. It is translated as CASSAEGTEDTQYF.

This clonotype has a handful of counts. This chain links TRBV6-2 or TRBV6-3 with TRBJ2-7; D gene ambiguous. This CDR3 region has 12 residues. The germline V gene encodes CDR1 MNHEY and CDR2 SVGEGT. Trimming shortened V by 7 bases and J by 4 bases, and 11 bases separated the two germline ends. The CDR3 DNA follows: TGTGCCAGCAAGGAATATGGTTACGAGCAGTACTTC. This translates into CASKEYGYEQYF.